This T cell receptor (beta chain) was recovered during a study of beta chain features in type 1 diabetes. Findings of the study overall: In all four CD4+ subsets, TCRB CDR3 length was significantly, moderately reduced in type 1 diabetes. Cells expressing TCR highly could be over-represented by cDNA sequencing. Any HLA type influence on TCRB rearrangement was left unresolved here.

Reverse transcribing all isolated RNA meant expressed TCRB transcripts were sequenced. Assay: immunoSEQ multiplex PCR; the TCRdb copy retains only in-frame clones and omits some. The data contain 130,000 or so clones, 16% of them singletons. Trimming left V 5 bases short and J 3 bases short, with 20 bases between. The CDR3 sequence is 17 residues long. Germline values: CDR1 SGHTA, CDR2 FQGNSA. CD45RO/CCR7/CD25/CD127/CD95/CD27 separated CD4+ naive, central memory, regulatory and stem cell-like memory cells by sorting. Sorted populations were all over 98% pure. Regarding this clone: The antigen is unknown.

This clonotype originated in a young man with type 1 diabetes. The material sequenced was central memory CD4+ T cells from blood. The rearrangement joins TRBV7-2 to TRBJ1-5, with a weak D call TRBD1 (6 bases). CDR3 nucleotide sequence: TGTGCCAGCAGCGGCTACAGGGAGGATCATTACAATCAGCCCCAGCATTTT. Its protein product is CASSGYREDHYNQPQHF.